These T cell receptor beta chains were read from a single sample in a study of blood T cells in healthy people across ages. In TCRdb, the 5' RACE reads were re-called with MiXCR into one record per CDR3 protein. The repertoire holds about 640,000 distinct CDR3 sequences, with around three fifths as singletons. Material for sequencing was blood. Receptors originate from a man in his sixties in good health. Each CDR3 is given with its conserved first and last residue. Each record gives: V gene, J gene, clone size, D gene, CDR3 protein, CDR3 DNA. The D gene is left open where the match is weak. Clone size, where shown, is once, few, many, or a class for clones that have expanded.

V: TRBV10-3
J: TRBJ1-5
size: once
D: NA
CDR3: CAIRGDSNQPQHF
DNA: TGTGCCATCAGGGGGGATAGCAATCAGCCCCAGCATTTT

V: TRBV28
J: TRBJ2-7
size: few
D: NA
CDR3: CASSTPGQYSYEQYF
DNA: TGTGCCAGCAGTACCCCGGGACAATATTCCTACGAGCAGTACTTC

V: TRBV20-1
J: TRBJ2-5
size: few
D: TRBD1
CDR3: CSAQGQGQETQYF
DNA: TGCAGTGCCCAAGGACAGGGACAAGAGACCCAGTACTTC

V: TRBV29-1
J: TRBJ1-1
size: NA
D: NA
CDR3: CSVEDQANTEAFF
DNA: TGCAGCGTTGAAGATCAAGCGAACACTGAAGCTTTCTTT

V: TRBV12-3/TRBV12-4
J: TRBJ2-3
size: NA
D: TRBD2
CDR3: CASRTFAGGPADTQYF
DNA: TGTGCCAGCAGGACCTTCGCGGGGGGGCCCGCAGATACGCAGTATTTT

V: TRBV7-8
J: TRBJ2-7
size: many
D: NA
CDR3: CASSLTGEQYF
DNA: TGTGCCAGCAGCTTAACGGGCGAGCAGTACTTC

V: TRBV7-9
J: TRBJ1-6
size: NA
D: TRBD1
CDR3: CAGTGTGDGSPLHF
DNA: TGTGCCGGGACGGGGACAGGGGACGGTTCACCCCTCCACTTT

V: TRBV12-3/TRBV12-4
J: TRBJ2-1
size: few
D: NA
CDR3: CASSWGQLGYNEQFF
DNA: TGTGCCAGCAGTTGGGGTCAGCTCGGCTACAATGAGCAGTTCTTC

V: TRBV5-1
J: TRBJ2-1
size: NA
D: TRBD2
CDR3: CASSFPGTSGGGYNEQFF
DNA: TGCGCCAGCAGCTTCCCCGGGACTAGCGGGGGAGGGTACAATGAGCAGTTCTTC

V: TRBV6-1
J: TRBJ2-7
size: few
D: NA
CDR3: CASSERGRSYEQYF
DNA: TGTGCCAGCAGTGAGCGGGGTAGGTCCTACGAGCAGTACTTC

V: TRBV7-9
J: TRBJ2-5
size: NA
D: NA
CDR3: CASSNTGIPEETQYF
DNA: TGTGCCAGCAGCAATACAGGGATTCCCGAAGAGACCCAGTACTTC

V: TRBV5-1
J: TRBJ1-6
size: few
D: TRBD1
CDR3: CASSLAQGLSGSPLHF
DNA: TGCGCCAGCAGCTTAGCACAGGGGTTGAGCGGTTCACCCCTCCACTTT

V: TRBV5-1
J: TRBJ1-6
size: NA
D: TRBD1
CDR3: CASSGTDDNSPLHF
DNA: TGCGCCAGCAGTGGGACAGACGATAATTCACCCCTCCACTTT

V: TRBV4-2
J: TRBJ1-2
size: NA
D: NA
CDR3: CASSQDRGGPHGYTF
DNA: TGTGCCAGCAGCCAAGATCGCGGGGGTCCGCATGGCTACACCTTC

V: TRBV6-2/TRBV6-3
J: TRBJ1-5
size: NA
D: NA
CDR3: CASSQTPVSRQPQHF
DNA: TGTGCCAGCAGCCAGACGCCCGTCAGTCGGCAGCCCCAGCATTTT

V: TRBV6-6
J: TRBJ2-5
size: NA
D: NA
CDR3: CASRGGTTKETQYF
DNA: TGTGCCAGCAGGGGAGGTACTACCAAAGAGACCCAGTACTTC

V: TRBV5-1
J: TRBJ2-3
size: NA
D: NA
CDR3: CASSFYPGADTQYF
DNA: TGCGCCAGCAGCTTTTATCCAGGGGCAGATACGCAGTATTTT

V: TRBV7-2
J: TRBJ2-1
size: few
D: TRBD2
CDR3: CASRLASGGGYNEQFF
DNA: TGTGCCAGCAGATTAGCCAGCGGGGGGGGATACAATGAGCAGTTCTTC

V: TRBV29-1
J: TRBJ2-1
size: NA
D: TRBD1
CDR3: CSVGVDRGDEQFF
DNA: TGCAGCGTTGGGGTGGACAGGGGGGATGAGCAGTTCTTC

V: TRBV6-1
J: TRBJ2-4
size: NA
D: NA
CDR3: CASSDSSLAKNIQYF
DNA: TGTGCCAGCAGTGATAGTTCCCTAGCCAAAAACATTCAGTACTTC

V: TRBV20-1
J: TRBJ2-1
size: NA
D: NA
CDR3: CSARRGYNEQFF
DNA: TGCAGTGCTAGAAGGGGCTACAATGAGCAGTTCTTC

V: TRBV20-1
J: TRBJ2-5
size: NA
D: TRBD1
CDR3: CSARGGTGGETQYF
DNA: TGCAGTGCTAGAGGAGGGACAGGGGGAGAGACCCAGTACTTC

V: TRBV10-3
J: TRBJ2-5
size: NA
D: TRBD1
CDR3: CAISESTGVGLAETQYF
DNA: TGTGCCATCAGTGAGTCTACAGGGGTTGGGTTGGCAGAGACCCAGTACTTC

V: TRBV18
J: TRBJ1-1
size: NA
D: NA
CDR3: CASSPPAAPFEAFF
DNA: TGTGCCAGCTCACCCCCGGCAGCGCCGTTTGAAGCTTTCTTT

V: TRBV29-1
J: TRBJ2-1
size: NA
D: TRBD1
CDR3: CSVDPGAGGEGTNQFF
DNA: TGCAGCGTTGATCCCGGCGCAGGGGGTGAAGGTACAAACCAGTTCTTC

V: TRBV4-1
J: TRBJ1-1
size: few
D: NA
CDR3: CASSQDGGGNTEAFF
DNA: TGCGCCAGCAGCCAAGATGGGGGGGGGAACACTGAAGCTTTCTTT

V: TRBV10-2
J: TRBJ2-3
size: NA
D: TRBD2
CDR3: CASSERAGGTDTQYF
DNA: TGCGCCAGCAGTGAACGGGCGGGGGGCACAGATACGCAGTATTTT

V: TRBV20-1
J: TRBJ1-6
size: once
D: NA
CDR3: CSARVYYSGTSNSPLHF
DNA: TGCAGTGCTAGAGTCTACTACTCCGGGACATCTAATTCACCCCTCCACTTT

V: TRBV6-5
J: TRBJ1-6
size: few
D: TRBD1
CDR3: CASSYAQGENNSPLHF
DNA: TGTGCCAGCAGTTACGCACAGGGGGAGAATAATTCACCCCTCCACTTT

V: TRBV5-1
J: TRBJ2-7
size: few
D: NA
CDR3: CASCYGTAGSYEQYF
DNA: TGCGCCAGCTGCTACGGGACAGCGGGCTCCTACGAGCAGTACTTC

V: TRBV6-1
J: TRBJ2-3
size: NA
D: TRBD1
CDR3: CASSRQGSTDTQYF
DNA: TGTGCCAGCAGTAGACAGGGCAGCACAGATACGCAGTATTTT

V: TRBV29-1
J: TRBJ1-2
size: NA
D: TRBD1
CDR3: CSVAGQDSMRLYGYTF
DNA: TGCAGCGTTGCGGGACAGGACTCAATGAGGCTCTATGGCTACACCTTC

V: TRBV7-2
J: TRBJ2-1
size: NA
D: NA
CDR3: CASSLGLISSYNEQFF
DNA: TGTGCCAGCAGCTTAGGACTAATCAGCTCCTACAATGAGCAGTTCTTC

V: TRBV4-1
J: TRBJ2-7
size: NA
D: NA
CDR3: CASSQGHPYEQYF
DNA: TGCGCCAGCAGCCAGGGACACCCCTACGAGCAGTACTTC

V: TRBV12-3/TRBV12-4
J: TRBJ2-7
size: few
D: NA
CDR3: CASSFTGGFNEQYF
DNA: TGTGCCAGCAGTTTTACGGGGGGCTTCAACGAGCAGTACTTC

V: TRBV20-1
J: TRBJ1-1
size: NA
D: NA
CDR3: CSAIPGQNTEAFF
DNA: TGCAGTGCAATCCCGGGACAGAACACTGAAGCTTTCTTT

V: TRBV5-1
J: TRBJ2-1
size: NA
D: NA
CDR3: CASRPGGDSYNEQFF
DNA: TGCGCCAGCCGCCCCGGCGGAGATTCCTACAATGAGCAGTTCTTC

V: TRBV11-2
J: TRBJ2-6
size: NA
D: NA
CDR3: CASSQDSGANVPTF
DNA: TGTGCCAGCAGCCAAGACTCTGGGGCCAACGTCCCGACTTTC

V: TRBV9
J: TRBJ2-3
size: NA
D: NA
CDR3: CASSPRDSGADTQYF
DNA: TGTGCCAGCAGCCCGCGGGACTCAGGCGCGGATACGCAGTATTTT

V: TRBV4-2
J: TRBJ2-3
size: many
D: NA
CDR3: CASSHRTDTQYF
DNA: TGTGCCAGCAGCCATCGCACAGATACGCAGTATTTT

V: TRBV24-1
J: TRBJ1-2
size: few
D: NA
CDR3: CATSQGNGGYTF
DNA: TGTGCCACCAGTCAGGGGAACGGTGGCTACACCTTC

V: TRBV24-1
J: TRBJ2-5
size: NA
D: TRBD2
CDR3: CATRPSGGLQETQYF
DNA: TGTGCCACCAGGCCTAGCGGGGGACTCCAAGAGACCCAGTACTTC

V: TRBV12-3/TRBV12-4
J: TRBJ2-1
size: many
D: TRBD1
CDR3: CASSPGQGFDEQFF
DNA: TGTGCCAGCAGTCCCGGACAGGGATTCGATGAGCAGTTCTTC

V: TRBV4-1
J: TRBJ2-3
size: NA
D: NA
CDR3: CASSRPKDRTDTQYF
DNA: TGCGCCAGCAGCCGCCCGAAGGATCGAACAGATACGCAGTATTTT

V: TRBV20-1
J: TRBJ2-7
size: many
D: NA
CDR3: CSARVPRGPSEQYF
DNA: TGCAGTGCTAGAGTACCACGGGGTCCCTCCGAGCAGTACTTC

V: TRBV20-1
J: TRBJ1-2
size: NA
D: NA
CDR3: CSAGALGHGYTF
DNA: TGCAGTGCTGGGGCCCTCGGGCATGGCTACACCTTC

V: TRBV6-5
J: TRBJ2-7
size: NA
D: NA
CDR3: CASSLSRTRGDSYEQYF
DNA: TGTGCCAGCAGTTTGTCGCGAACTAGGGGCGATTCCTACGAGCAGTACTTC

V: TRBV20-1
J: TRBJ2-5
size: NA
D: TRBD2
CDR3: CSARDLLAVAESWRETQYF
DNA: TGCAGTGCTAGAGATCTCCTAGCGGTAGCTGAAAGTTGGAGGGAGACCCAGTACTTC

V: TRBV6-1
J: TRBJ2-7
size: NA
D: TRBD1
CDR3: CASSEQTGVDEQYF
DNA: TGTGCCAGCAGTGAACAGACAGGGGTGGACGAGCAGTACTTC

V: TRBV5-8
J: TRBJ2-3
size: NA
D: TRBD2
CDR3: CASSLGTSGGPSGTDTQYF
DNA: TGTGCCAGCAGCTTGGGGACTAGCGGGGGCCCCAGCGGCACAGATACGCAGTATTTT

V: TRBV4-1
J: TRBJ1-2
size: few
D: TRBD1
CDR3: CASSRTGGGINGYTF
DNA: TGCGCCAGCAGCCGCACAGGGGGTGGGATCAATGGCTACACCTTC

V: TRBV6-5
J: TRBJ2-7
size: few
D: TRBD2
CDR3: CASSYSASGGTYEQYF
DNA: TGTGCCAGCAGTTATAGCGCTAGCGGGGGAACCTACGAGCAGTACTTC

V: TRBV5-4
J: TRBJ2-5
size: NA
D: NA
CDR3: CASSLPSTGRETQYF
DNA: TGTGCCAGCAGCTTGCCCTCGACAGGGAGGGAGACCCAGTACTTC

V: TRBV20-1
J: TRBJ2-2
size: few
D: NA
CDR3: CSASDGRFWEAPNTGELFF
DNA: TGCAGTGCTAGCGATGGACGTTTTTGGGAGGCTCCGAACACCGGGGAGCTGTTTTTT

V: TRBV2
J: TRBJ1-4
size: few
D: NA
CDR3: CASNRNNEKLFF
DNA: TGTGCCAGCAACAGAAATAATGAAAAACTGTTTTTT

V: TRBV4-1
J: TRBJ2-3
size: NA
D: NA
CDR3: CASSRPSGPPWPDTQYF
DNA: TGCGCCAGCAGCCGACCGTCGGGACCTCCGTGGCCAGATACGCAGTATTTT

V: TRBV10-3
J: TRBJ2-7
size: NA
D: NA
CDR3: CAISPAGPAYEQYF
DNA: TGTGCCATCAGTCCAGCGGGTCCAGCCTACGAGCAGTACTTC

V: TRBV20-1
J: TRBJ2-7
size: NA
D: TRBD2
CDR3: CSVPPRSGVGNEQYF
DNA: TGCAGCGTCCCCCCCCGTAGCGGGGTCGGGAATGAGCAGTACTTC

V: TRBV29-1
J: TRBJ2-1
size: NA
D: TRBD2
CDR3: CSVVAGGPNEQFF
DNA: TGCAGCGTTGTAGCGGGAGGGCCCAATGAGCAGTTCTTC

V: TRBV6-1
J: TRBJ1-4
size: NA
D: NA
CDR3: CASTRGTLMATNEKLFF
DNA: TGTGCCAGCACCAGAGGGACACTTATGGCAACTAATGAAAAACTGTTTTTT